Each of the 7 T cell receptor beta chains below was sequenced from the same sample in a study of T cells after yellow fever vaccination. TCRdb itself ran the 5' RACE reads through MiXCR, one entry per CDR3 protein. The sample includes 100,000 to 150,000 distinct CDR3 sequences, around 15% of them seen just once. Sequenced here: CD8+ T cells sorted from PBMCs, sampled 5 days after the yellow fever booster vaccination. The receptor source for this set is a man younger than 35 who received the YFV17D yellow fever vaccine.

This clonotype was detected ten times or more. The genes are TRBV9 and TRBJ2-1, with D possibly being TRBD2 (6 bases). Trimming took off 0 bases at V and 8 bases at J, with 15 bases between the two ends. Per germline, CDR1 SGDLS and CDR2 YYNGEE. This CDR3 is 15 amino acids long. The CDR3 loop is CASSVGGLPRDEQFF. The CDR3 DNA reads TGTGCCAGCAGCGTAGGGGGACTCCCCAGGGATGAGCAGTTCTTC.

This CDR3 reads CASTPGDENTEAFF. DNA of the CDR3: TGCGCCAGCACCCCGGGGGATGAGAACACTGAAGCTTTCTTT. The chain uses TRBV4-1 and TRBJ1-1; maybe TRBD1 (5 bases). Germline V gene lookup returns CDR1 MGHRA and CDR2 YSYEKL. The CDR3 sequence is 14 residues long. The V and J ends lost 7 bases and 1 base respectively, with 13 bases between them.

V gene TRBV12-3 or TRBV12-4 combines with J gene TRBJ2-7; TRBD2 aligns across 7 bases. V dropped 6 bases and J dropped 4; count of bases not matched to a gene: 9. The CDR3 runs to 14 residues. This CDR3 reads CASSPPGGGYEQYF. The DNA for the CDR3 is TGTGCCAGCAGCCCGCCCGGCGGGGGTTACGAGCAGTACTTC.

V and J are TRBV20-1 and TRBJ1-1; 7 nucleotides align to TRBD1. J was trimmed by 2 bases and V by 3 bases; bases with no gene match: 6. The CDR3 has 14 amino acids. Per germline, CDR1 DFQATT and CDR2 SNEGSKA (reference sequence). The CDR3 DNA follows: TGCAGTGCTAGTCCAGGGGGGATCAACACTGAAGCTTTCTTT. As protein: CSASPGGINTEAFF.

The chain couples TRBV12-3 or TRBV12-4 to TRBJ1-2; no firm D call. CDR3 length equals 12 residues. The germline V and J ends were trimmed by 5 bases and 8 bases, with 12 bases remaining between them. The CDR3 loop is CASSPRPGGYTF. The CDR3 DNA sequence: TGTGCCAGCAGTCCTAGGCCCGGGGGCTACACCTTC.

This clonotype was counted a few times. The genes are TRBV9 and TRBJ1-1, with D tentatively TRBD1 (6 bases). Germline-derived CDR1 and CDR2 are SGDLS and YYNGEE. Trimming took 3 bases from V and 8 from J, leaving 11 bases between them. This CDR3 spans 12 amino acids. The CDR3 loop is CASSAWTEEAFF. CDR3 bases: TGTGCCAGCAGCGCTTGGACAGAAGAAGCTTTCTTT.

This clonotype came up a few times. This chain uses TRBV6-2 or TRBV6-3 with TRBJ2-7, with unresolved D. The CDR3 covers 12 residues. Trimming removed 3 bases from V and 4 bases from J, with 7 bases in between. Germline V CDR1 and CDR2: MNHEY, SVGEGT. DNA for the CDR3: TGTGCCAGCAGTTATACGGCGTACGAGCAGTACTTC. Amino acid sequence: CASSYTAYEQYF.